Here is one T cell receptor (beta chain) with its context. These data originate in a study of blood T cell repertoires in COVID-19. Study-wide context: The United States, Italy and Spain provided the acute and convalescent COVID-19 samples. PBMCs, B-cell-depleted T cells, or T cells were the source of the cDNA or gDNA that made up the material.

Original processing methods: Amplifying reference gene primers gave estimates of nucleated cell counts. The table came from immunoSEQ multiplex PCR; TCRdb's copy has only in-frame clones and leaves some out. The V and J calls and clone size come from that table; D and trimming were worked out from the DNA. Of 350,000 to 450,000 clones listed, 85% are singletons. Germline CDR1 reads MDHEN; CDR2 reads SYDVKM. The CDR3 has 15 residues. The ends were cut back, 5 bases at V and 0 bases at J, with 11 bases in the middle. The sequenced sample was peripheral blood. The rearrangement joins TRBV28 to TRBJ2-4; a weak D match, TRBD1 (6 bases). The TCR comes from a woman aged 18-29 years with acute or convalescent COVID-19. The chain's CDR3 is CASSLGQLAKNIQYF. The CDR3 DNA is TGTGCCAGCAGTCTCGGACAGCTAGCCAAAAACATTCAGTACTTC. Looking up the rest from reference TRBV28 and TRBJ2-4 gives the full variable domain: DVKVTQSSRYLVKRTGEKVFLECVQDMDHENMFWYRQDPGLGLRLIYFSYDVKMKEKGDIPEGYSVSREKKERFSLILESASTNQTSMYLCASSLGQLAKNIQYFGAGTRLSVL.